A selection of T cell receptor beta chains follows, all from one sample in a study of PD-1 blockade in classical Hodgkin lymphoma. Profiled with immunoSEQ multiplex PCR; TCRdb holds only in-frame clones, not every one. The table has about 20,000 clones, about 85% seen once. What was sequenced was CD4+ T cells from blood. The receptors derive from a human donor with classical Hodgkin lymphoma. CDR3s include the opening cysteine and the closing phenylalanine or tryptophan. Fields, in order: clone size, CDR3 length, D gene, V gene, J gene, CDR3 protein, CDR3 DNA. D genes are given only for firm matches. A clone size is listed for some rows: how often the clone was seen (once, few, many), or a class if it is expanded.

clone size: .; CDR3 length: 15; D gene: .; V gene: TRBV29-1; J gene: TRBJ2-4; CDR3 protein: CSVVGGARAKNIQYF; CDR3 DNA: TGCAGCGTCGTCGGAGGGGCCAGGGCCAAAAACATTCAGTACTTC
clone size: .; CDR3 length: 14; D gene: .; V gene: TRBV6-5; J gene: TRBJ2-7; CDR3 protein: CASRTHSAPYEQYF; CDR3 DNA: TGTGCCAGCCGCACCCACAGTGCGCCCTACGAGCAGTACTTC
clone size: .; CDR3 length: 14; D gene: .; V gene: TRBV18; J gene: TRBJ2-7; CDR3 protein: CASSQKQGGYEQYF; CDR3 DNA: TGTGCCAGCTCACAAAAACAGGGCGGCTACGAGCAGTACTTC
clone size: .; CDR3 length: 11; D gene: .; V gene: TRBV7-8; J gene: TRBJ2-1; CDR3 protein: CASSPGNEQFF; CDR3 DNA: TGTGCCAGCAGCCCAGGAAATGAGCAGTTCTTC
clone size: .; CDR3 length: 12; D gene: TRBD1; V gene: TRBV6-1; J gene: TRBJ2-1; CDR3 protein: CASSLQGVEQFF; CDR3 DNA: TGTGCCAGCAGTCTTCAGGGGGTTGAGCAGTTCTTC
clone size: .; CDR3 length: 15; D gene: .; V gene: TRBV27; J gene: TRBJ1-2; CDR3 protein: CASSLKGGPNYGYTF; CDR3 DNA: TGTGCCAGCAGTTTAAAGGGAGGCCCAAACTATGGCTACACCTTC
clone size: .; CDR3 length: 14; D gene: TRBD1; V gene: TRBV5-1; J gene: TRBJ1-1; CDR3 protein: CASSPGTANTEAFF; CDR3 DNA: TGCGCCAGCAGTCCGGGGACAGCGAACACTGAAGCTTTCTTT
clone size: .; CDR3 length: 15; D gene: .; V gene: TRBV9; J gene: TRBJ2-3; CDR3 protein: CASSVAGHETDTQYF; CDR3 DNA: TGTGCCAGCAGCGTTGCAGGGCACGAGACAGATACGCAGTATTTT
clone size: .; CDR3 length: 11; D gene: .; V gene: TRBV28; J gene: TRBJ2-5; CDR3 protein: CASSLGGTQYF; CDR3 DNA: TGTGCCAGCAGTTTAGGAGGGACCCAGTACTTC
clone size: .; CDR3 length: 14; D gene: .; V gene: TRBV25-1; J gene: TRBJ1-2; CDR3 protein: CASSELRVGYGYTF; CDR3 DNA: TGTGCCAGCAGTGAATTAAGGGTAGGGTATGGCTACACCTTC
clone size: few; CDR3 length: 15; D gene: .; V gene: TRBV5-1; J gene: TRBJ1-5; CDR3 protein: CASSSIGLGTEPQHF; CDR3 DNA: TGCGCCAGCAGCTCTATTGGCTTGGGGACGGAGCCCCAGCATTTT
clone size: .; CDR3 length: 14; D gene: .; V gene: TRBV5-1; J gene: TRBJ2-7; CDR3 protein: CASSPLGALYEQYF; CDR3 DNA: TGCGCCAGCAGCCCCCTTGGAGCGCTCTACGAGCAGTACTTC
clone size: .; CDR3 length: 13; D gene: TRBD1; V gene: TRBV5-4; J gene: TRBJ2-7; CDR3 protein: CAGGTGGNYEQYF; CDR3 DNA: TGTGCCGGGGGGACAGGGGGAAACTACGAGCAGTACTTC
clone size: .; CDR3 length: 13; D gene: .; V gene: TRBV28; J gene: TRBJ2-6; CDR3 protein: CASSRSGANVLTF; CDR3 DNA: TGTGCCAGCAGCCGCTCTGGGGCCAACGTCCTGACTTTC